The 2 T cell receptor beta chains below all came from one sample that was sequenced in a study of glioma-infiltrating T cells. The iRepertoire nested amplicon-rescue multiplex PCR amplified TCR alpha and beta CDR3s from RNA. TCRdb analysed the multiplex PCR reads with MiXCR anew, one entry per CDR3 protein. The sample yields about 180,000 distinct CDR3 sequences, more than 35% seen once. Material: glioma tissue, nonneoplastic brain tissue, or PBMCs (not recorded which). The receptor set was obtained from a human donor with low-grade glioma or glioblastoma, undergoing nonglioma brain surgery, or in good health (not recorded which).

Concerning this clonotype: The junction does not match germline at one end; this may be a read error. The chain employs TRBV29-1 and TRBJ1-1, with D perhaps TRBD1 (6 bases). The CDR3 length is 11 residues. Germline V gives CDR1 SQVTM, CDR2 ANQGSEA. The CDR3 DNA reads TGCAGCGTAAGACAGGCTCTTGAAGCTTTATTT. It is translated as CSVRQALEALF. The complete variable domain, with remaining parts taken from reference TRBV29-1 and TRBJ1-1, reads SAVISQKPSRDICQRGTSLTIQCQVDSQVTMMFWYRQQPGQSLTLIATANQGSEATYESGFVIDKFPISRPNLTFSTLTVSNMSPEDSSIYLCSVRQALEALFGQGTRLTVV.

The genes are TRBV11-2 and TRBJ2-3; possible D gene TRBD2, 5 bases. Germline-derived CDR1 and CDR2 are SGHAT and FQNNGV. This CDR3 comprises 16 residues. The germline V and J ends were trimmed by 10 bases and 0 bases, with 20 bases remaining between them. The CDR3 bases are TGTGCCATCACCCAAGTCGGAGGAGATAGCACAGATACGCAGTATTTT. Its protein product is CAITQVGGDSTDTQYF. The variable domain in full, with the rest retrieved from reference TRBV11-2 and TRBJ2-3, is EAGVAQSPRYKIIEKRQSVAFWCNPISGHATLYWYQQILGQGPKLLIQFQNNGVVDDSQLPKDRFSAERLKGVDSTLKIQPAKLEDSAVYLCAITQVGGDSTDTQYFGPGTRLTVL.